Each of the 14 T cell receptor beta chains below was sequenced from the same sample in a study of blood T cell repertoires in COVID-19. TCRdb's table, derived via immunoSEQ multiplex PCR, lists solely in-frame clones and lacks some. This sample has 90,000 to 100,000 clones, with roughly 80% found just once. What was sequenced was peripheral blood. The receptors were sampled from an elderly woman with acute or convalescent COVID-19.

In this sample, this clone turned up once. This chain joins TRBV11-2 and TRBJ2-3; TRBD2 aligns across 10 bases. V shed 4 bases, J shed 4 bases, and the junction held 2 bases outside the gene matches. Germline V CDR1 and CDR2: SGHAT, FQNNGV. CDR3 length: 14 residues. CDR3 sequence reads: CASSSGTSADTQYF. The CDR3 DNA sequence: TGTGCCAGCAGCTCTGGGACTAGCGCAGATACGCAGTATTTT.

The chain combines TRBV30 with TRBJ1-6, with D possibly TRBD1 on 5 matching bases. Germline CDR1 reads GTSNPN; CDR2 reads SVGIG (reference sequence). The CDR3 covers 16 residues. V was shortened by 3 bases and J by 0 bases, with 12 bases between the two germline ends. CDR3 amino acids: CAWRAGGSSYNSPLHF. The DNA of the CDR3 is TGTGCCTGGAGGGCCGGGGGTAGCTCCTATAATTCACCCCTCCACTTT.

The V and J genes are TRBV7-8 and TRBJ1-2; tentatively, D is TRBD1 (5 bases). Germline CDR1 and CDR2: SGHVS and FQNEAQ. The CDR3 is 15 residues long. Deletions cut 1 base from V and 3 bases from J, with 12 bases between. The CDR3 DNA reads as TGTGCCAGCAGCTTAGGCCCCAGGGTTGACTATGGCTACACCTTC. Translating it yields CASSLGPRVDYGYTF.

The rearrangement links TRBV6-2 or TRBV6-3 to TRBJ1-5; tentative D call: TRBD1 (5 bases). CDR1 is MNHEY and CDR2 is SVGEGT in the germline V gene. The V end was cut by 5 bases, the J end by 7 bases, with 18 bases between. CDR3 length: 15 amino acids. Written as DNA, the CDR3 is TGTGCCAGCAGTGCCGCGGGGGTGGTAGGCCAGCCCCAGCATTTT. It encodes CASSAAGVVGQPQHF.

CDR3 DNA sequence: TGTGCCAGCAGCTTAGGCGGCACAAAAGCTTTCTTT. Translation gives CASSLGGTKAFF. The chain combines TRBV5-8 with TRBJ1-1, with D uncertain. Trimming took 2 bases from V and 9 from J, leaving 11 bases between them. The CDR3 runs 12 residues. CDR1 and CDR2 from the germline V gene are SGHTS and YDEGEE.

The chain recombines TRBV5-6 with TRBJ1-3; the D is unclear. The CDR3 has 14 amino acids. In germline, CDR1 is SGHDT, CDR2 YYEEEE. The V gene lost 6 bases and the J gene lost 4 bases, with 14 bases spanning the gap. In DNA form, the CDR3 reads TGTGCCAGCAACGCCTGGCGGTTAGGAAACACCATATATTTT. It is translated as CASNAWRLGNTIYF.

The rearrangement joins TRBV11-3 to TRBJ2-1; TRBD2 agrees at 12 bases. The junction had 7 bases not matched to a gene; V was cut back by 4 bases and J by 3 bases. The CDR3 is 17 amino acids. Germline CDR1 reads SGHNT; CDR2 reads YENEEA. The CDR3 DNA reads TGTGCCAGCAGCTCTGGACTAGCGGGGACCCACTACAATGAGCAGTTCTTC. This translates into CASSSGLAGTHYNEQFF.

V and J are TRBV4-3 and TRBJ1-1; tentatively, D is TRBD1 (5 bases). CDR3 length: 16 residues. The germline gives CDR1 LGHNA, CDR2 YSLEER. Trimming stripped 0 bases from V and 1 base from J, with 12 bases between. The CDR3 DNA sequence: TGCGCCAGCAGCCAAGATTCGAGGGGAGGGAACACTGAAGCTTTCTTT. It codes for CASSQDSRGGNTEAFF.

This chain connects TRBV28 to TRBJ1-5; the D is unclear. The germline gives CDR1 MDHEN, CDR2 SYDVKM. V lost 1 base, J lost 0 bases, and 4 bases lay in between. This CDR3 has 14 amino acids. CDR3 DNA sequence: TGTGCCAGCAGTTTATTCAGTAGCAATCAGCCCCAGCATTTT. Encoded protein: CASSLFSSNQPQHF.

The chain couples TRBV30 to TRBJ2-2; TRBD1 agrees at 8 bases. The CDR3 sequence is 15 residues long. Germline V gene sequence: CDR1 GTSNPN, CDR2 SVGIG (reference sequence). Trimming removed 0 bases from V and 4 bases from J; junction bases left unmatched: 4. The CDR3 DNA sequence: TGTGCCTGGAGTGTACCAGGGGGCAGCACCGGGGAGCTGTTTTTT. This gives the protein CAWSVPGGSTGELFF.

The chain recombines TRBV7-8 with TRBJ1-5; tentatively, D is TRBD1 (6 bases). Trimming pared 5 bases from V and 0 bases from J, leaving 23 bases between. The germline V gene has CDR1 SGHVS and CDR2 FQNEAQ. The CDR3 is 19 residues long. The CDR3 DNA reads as TGTGCCAGCAGCGGTTTAACAGGGCTTTTCTCCTTTAGCAATCAGCCCCAGCATTTT. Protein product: CASSGLTGLFSFSNQPQHF.

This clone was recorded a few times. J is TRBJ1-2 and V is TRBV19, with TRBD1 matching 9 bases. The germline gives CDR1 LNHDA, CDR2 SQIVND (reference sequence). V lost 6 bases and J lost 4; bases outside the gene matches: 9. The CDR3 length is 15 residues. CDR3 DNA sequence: TGTGCCAGTAGATTGGAGGGGACAGGGAGCTATGGCTACACCTTC. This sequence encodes CASRLEGTGSYGYTF.

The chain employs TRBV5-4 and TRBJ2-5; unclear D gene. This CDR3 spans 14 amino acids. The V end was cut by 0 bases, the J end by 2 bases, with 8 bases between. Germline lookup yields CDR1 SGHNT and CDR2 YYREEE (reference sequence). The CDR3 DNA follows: TGTGCCAGCAGCTTGGTTGGCAGACAAGAGACCCAGTACTTC. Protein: CASSLVGRQETQYF.

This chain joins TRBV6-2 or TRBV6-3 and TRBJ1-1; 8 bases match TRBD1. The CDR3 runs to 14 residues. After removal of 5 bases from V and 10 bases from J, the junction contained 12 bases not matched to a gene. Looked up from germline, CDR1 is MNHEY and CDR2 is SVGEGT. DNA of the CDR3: TGTGCCAGCAGTACCGGGACAGGTCCGACGGGAGCTTTCTTT. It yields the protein CASSTGTGPTGAFF.